This T cell receptor (beta chain) was sequenced during a study of cytomegalovirus exposure and HLA in healthy donors. Repertoires were generated with immunoSEQ multiplex PCR, while TCRdb's copy carries only in-frame clones and drops some. The sample holds 200,000 to 250,000 clones; around 80% are singletons and the top ten take more than 12%. Germline CDR1 and CDR2: SGHNT and YYREEE (reference sequence). The V end was cut by 4 bases, the J end by 1 base, with 9 bases between. This CDR3 is built from 13 residues. This TCR came from a woman in her 30s in good health and CMV-seropositive. The sample was PBMCs. J is TRBJ2-7 and V is TRBV5-4; D is uncertain. CDR3 DNA: TGTGCCAGCAGCCACCCTGGTTCCTACGAGCAGTACTTC. It is translated as CASSHPGSYEQYF.